Listed below are T cell receptor beta chains from one sample, sequenced in a study of beta chain features in type 1 diabetes. Sequencing was performed with immunoSEQ multiplex PCR; in TCRdb, only in-frame clones are kept and a portion is missing. Among some 200,000 clones, approximately 16% were seen once, and the ten largest hold 0.07% to 0.095%. Sequencing was carried out using naive CD4+ T cells from blood. The source of these receptors is a man under 40 with type 1 diabetes. The CDR3 runs from the conserved cysteine through the conserved F or W. Fields, in order: J gene, CDR3 length, D gene, clone size, V gene, CDR3 protein, CDR3 DNA. The D gene is left open where the match is weak. Size is stated for part of the rows, as once, few or many counts, or as a class when the clone is expanded.

J: TRBJ2-7; length: 15; D: TRBD1; size: .; V: TRBV28; CDR3: CASSLLGTGMHEQYF; DNA: TGTGCCAGCAGTTTACTCGGGACAGGGATGCACGAGCAGTACTTC
J: TRBJ2-3; length: 16; D: TRBD2; size: few; V: TRBV5-1; CDR3: CASSPGLAERADTQYF; DNA: TGCGCCAGCAGCCCGGGACTAGCGGAGCGGGCAGATACGCAGTATTTT
J: TRBJ1-2; length: 14; D: TRBD1; size: .; V: TRBV6-5; CDR3: CASSRKGAGDGYTF; DNA: TGTGCCAGCAGCCGGAAGGGGGCAGGGGATGGCTACACCTTC
J: TRBJ1-1; length: 12; D: .; size: few; V: TRBV7-9; CDR3: CASGKSVTEAFF; DNA: TGTGCCAGCGGGAAATCGGTGACTGAAGCTTTCTTT
J: TRBJ2-7; length: 14; D: TRBD1; size: .; V: TRBV28; CDR3: CASRATGGPYEQYF; DNA: TGTGCCAGCAGGGCTACAGGGGGGCCCTACGAGCAGTACTTC
J: TRBJ2-4; length: 16; D: TRBD1; size: .; V: TRBV5-4; CDR3: CASSEDRENIQNIQYF; DNA: TGTGCCAGCAGCGAAGACAGGGAGAATATCCAGAACATTCAGTACTTC
J: TRBJ2-5; length: 14; D: .; size: .; V: TRBV7-2; CDR3: CASSPGGLKETQYF; DNA: TGTGCCAGCAGCCCAGGAGGGTTGAAGGAGACCCAGTACTTC
J: TRBJ2-3; length: 15; D: .; size: .; V: TRBV5-1; CDR3: CASNRGGGIVDTQYF; DNA: TGCGCCAGCAACAGAGGAGGGGGCATCGTAGATACGCAGTATTTT
J: TRBJ1-1; length: 14; D: .; size: few; V: TRBV30; CDR3: CAWSGGVSNTEAFF; DNA: TGTGCCTGGAGTGGAGGGGTCTCGAACACTGAAGCTTTCTTT
J: TRBJ1-2; length: 15; D: TRBD1; size: .; V: TRBV7-9; CDR3: CASSLEGGTGGGYTF; DNA: TGTGCCAGCAGCTTAGAAGGAGGGACAGGTGGCGGCTACACCTTC
J: TRBJ2-7; length: 13; D: .; size: .; V: TRBV18; CDR3: CASSGYVTYEQYF; DNA: TGTGCCAGCTCAGGTTATGTTACCTACGAGCAGTACTTC
J: TRBJ1-1; length: 13; D: TRBD1; size: few; V: TRBV7-8; CDR3: CASSLFTGTGVFF; DNA: TGTGCCAGCAGCTTGTTTACCGGGACAGGGGTCTTCTTT
J: TRBJ2-3; length: 16; D: TRBD2; size: .; V: TRBV9; CDR3: CASSVASGASTDTQYF; DNA: TGTGCCAGCAGCGTAGCTAGCGGGGCTAGCACAGATACGCAGTATTTT
J: TRBJ1-2; length: 12; D: .; size: .; V: TRBV29-1; CDR3: CSVEEVNAGRTF; DNA: TGCAGCGTTGAAGAAGTAAATGCGGGAAGGACCTTC
J: TRBJ2-1; length: 12; D: .; size: few; V: TRBV27; CDR3: CASRTLPGVQFF; DNA: TGTGCCAGCAGGACCCTTCCAGGGGTGCAGTTCTTC
J: TRBJ1-1; length: 14; D: .; size: .; V: TRBV5-1; CDR3: CASSIQGRSTEAFF; DNA: TGCGCCAGCAGCATACAGGGAAGGAGCACTGAAGCTTTCTTT
J: TRBJ2-7; length: 19; D: TRBD2; size: few; V: TRBV13; CDR3: CASSPYPGTSGVSSYEQYF; DNA: TGTGCCAGCAGCCCATATCCCGGGACTAGCGGGGTGAGCTCCTACGAGCAGTACTTC
J: TRBJ1-5; length: 15; D: .; size: .; V: TRBV28; CDR3: CASSLFPGSNQPQHF; DNA: TGTGCCAGCAGTTTGTTTCCAGGAAGCAATCAGCCCCAGCATTTT
J: TRBJ1-2; length: 15; D: TRBD1; size: .; V: TRBV2; CDR3: CASSKAPGQAYGYTF; DNA: TGTGCCAGCAGTAAAGCACCGGGACAGGCCTATGGCTACACCTTC
J: TRBJ2-6; length: 18; D: TRBD2; size: few; V: TRBV4-2; CDR3: CASSQVAGGPSGANVLTF; DNA: TGTGCCAGCAGCCAAGTAGCGGGAGGCCCCTCTGGGGCCAACGTCCTGACTTTC
J: TRBJ1-2; length: 14; D: .; size: few; V: TRBV9; CDR3: CASSVSTGSYGYTF; DNA: TGTGCCAGCAGCGTATCTACAGGTAGCTATGGCTACACCTTC
J: TRBJ1-5; length: 14; D: TRBD1; size: .; V: TRBV4-1; CDR3: CASSQVNRGQPQHF; DNA: TGCGCCAGCAGCCAAGTGAACAGGGGGCAGCCCCAGCATTTT
J: TRBJ2-3; length: 14; D: .; size: .; V: TRBV4-2; CDR3: CASRQERAPDTQYF; DNA: TGTGCCAGCCGTCAGGAACGGGCCCCGGATACGCAGTATTTT
J: TRBJ1-5; length: 16; D: TRBD1; size: .; V: TRBV30; CDR3: CAWSAHRDRVNQPQHF; DNA: TGTGCCTGGAGTGCACACCGGGACAGGGTCAATCAGCCCCAGCATTTT
J: TRBJ2-1; length: 16; D: TRBD2; size: .; V: TRBV7-9; CDR3: CASSLAGLAGVNEQFF; DNA: TGTGCCAGCAGCTTAGCCGGACTAGCGGGAGTCAATGAGCAGTTCTTC
J: TRBJ2-3; length: 14; D: TRBD2; size: few; V: TRBV27; CDR3: CASSQTGGTDTQYF; DNA: TGTGCCAGCAGCCAAACGGGAGGGACAGATACGCAGTATTTT
J: TRBJ2-7; length: 14; D: TRBD1; size: few; V: TRBV7-9; CDR3: CASSSRQGVYEQYF; DNA: TGTGCCAGCAGCTCCCGACAGGGCGTTTACGAGCAGTACTTC
J: TRBJ1-2; length: 14; D: .; size: few; V: TRBV10-2; CDR3: CASSEDPSSYGYTF; DNA: TGCGCCAGCAGTGAAGACCCAAGCAGCTATGGCTACACCTTC
J: TRBJ1-1; length: 14; D: .; size: .; V: TRBV5-1; CDR3: CASSLAGQQVEAFF; DNA: TGCGCCAGCAGCTTGGCCGGTCAGCAAGTTGAAGCTTTCTTT
J: TRBJ2-1; length: 11; D: TRBD1; size: .; V: TRBV29-1; CDR3: CSVSDRWEQFF; DNA: TGCAGCGTCTCGGACAGGTGGGAGCAGTTCTTC
J: TRBJ2-7; length: 13; D: .; size: few; V: TRBV27; CDR3: CASSLTGSWEQYF; DNA: TGTGCCAGCAGTCTTACAGGGTCGTGGGAGCAGTACTTC
J: TRBJ1-2; length: 12; D: .; size: .; V: TRBV29-1; CDR3: CSVVVLNYGYTF; DNA: TGCAGCGTTGTGGTCCTAAACTATGGCTACACCTTC
J: TRBJ2-3; length: 16; D: TRBD1; size: few; V: TRBV18; CDR3: CASSPRTGASTDTQYF; DNA: TGTGCCAGCTCACCCCGGACAGGGGCTAGCACAGATACGCAGTATTTT
J: TRBJ2-3; length: 17; D: TRBD2; size: .; V: TRBV9; CDR3: CASSVGPLAGGIDTQYF; DNA: TGTGCCAGCAGCGTAGGACCACTAGCGGGAGGGATAGATACGCAGTATTTT
J: TRBJ2-1; length: 16; D: .; size: .; V: TRBV5-4; CDR3: CASSLDPAADYNEQFF; DNA: TGTGCCAGCAGCTTGGACCCAGCGGCCGACTACAATGAGCAGTTCTTC
J: TRBJ1-5; length: 13; D: .; size: few; V: TRBV19; CDR3: CASSMDPNQPQHF; DNA: TGTGCCAGTAGTATGGACCCCAATCAGCCCCAGCATTTT
J: TRBJ2-5; length: 13; D: TRBD1; size: few; V: TRBV29-1; CDR3: CSVGQGAQETQYF; DNA: TGCAGCGTAGGGCAGGGGGCCCAAGAGACCCAGTACTTC
J: TRBJ1-5; length: 15; D: TRBD1; size: once; V: TRBV28; CDR3: CASSSGQGRDQPQHF; DNA: TGTGCCAGCAGTTCGGGACAGGGAAGAGATCAGCCCCAGCATTTT
J: TRBJ2-1; length: 17; D: .; size: few; V: TRBV4-1; CDR3: CASSQDRELAEDNEQFF; DNA: TGCGCCAGCAGCCAAGATCGGGAACTAGCAGAAGACAATGAGCAGTTCTTC
J: TRBJ2-1; length: 14; D: .; size: .; V: TRBV7-2; CDR3: CASSFAGSYNEQFF; DNA: TGTGCCAGCAGCTTTGCAGGGTCTTACAATGAGCAGTTCTTC
J: TRBJ2-1; length: 13; D: .; size: .; V: TRBV29-1; CDR3: CSVAGGSYNEQFF; DNA: TGCAGCGTTGCGGGCGGGTCCTACAATGAGCAGTTCTTC
J: TRBJ2-2; length: 15; D: .; size: .; V: TRBV7-2; CDR3: CASSSRGTSTGELFF; DNA: TGTGCCAGCAGTTCGAGGGGGACCTCCACCGGGGAGCTGTTTTTT
J: TRBJ2-5; length: 15; D: TRBD1; size: few; V: TRBV4-1; CDR3: CASSQKQGAGETQYF; DNA: TGCGCCAGCAGCCAAAAACAGGGGGCAGGGGAGACCCAGTACTTC
J: TRBJ2-5; length: 13; D: .; size: few; V: TRBV28; CDR3: CASSMTGGETQYF; DNA: TGTGCCAGCAGCATGACAGGCGGTGAGACCCAGTACTTC
J: TRBJ1-1; length: 13; D: .; size: .; V: TRBV18; CDR3: CASCPTGGTEAFF; DNA: TGTGCCAGCTGCCCTACAGGCGGAACTGAAGCTTTCTTT
J: TRBJ1-4; length: 14; D: .; size: .; V: TRBV7-9; CDR3: CASSQGQGGEKLFF; DNA: TGTGCCAGCAGCCAGGGGCAGGGCGGCGAAAAACTGTTTTTT
J: TRBJ2-1; length: 14; D: .; size: few; V: TRBV5-1; CDR3: CASSPQGHFNEQFF; DNA: TGCGCCAGCAGCCCACAGGGACACTTTAATGAGCAGTTCTTC
J: TRBJ2-2; length: 16; D: .; size: .; V: TRBV4-3; CDR3: CASSQEVGESAGELFF; DNA: TGCGCCAGCAGCCAAGAAGTCGGTGAATCGGCCGGGGAGCTGTTTTTT
J: TRBJ2-2; length: 12; D: .; size: .; V: TRBV25-1; CDR3: CASSERAGELFF; DNA: TGTGCCAGCAGTGAGAGGGCCGGGGAGCTGTTTTTT
J: TRBJ2-3; length: 13; D: .; size: .; V: TRBV9; CDR3: CASSGGTSDTQYF; DNA: TGTGCCAGCTCAGGCGGGACTTCAGATACGCAGTATTTT
J: TRBJ2-5; length: 15; D: TRBD2; size: .; V: TRBV7-9; CDR3: CASSWDLAGEETQYF; DNA: TGTGCCAGCAGCTGGGATTTAGCGGGAGAAGAGACCCAGTACTTC